A selection of T cell receptor beta chains follows, all from one sample in a study of CD8 T cells in Susac syndrome. MiXCR, applied by TCRdb to the immunoSEQ multiplex PCR reads, yields one record per CDR3 protein. Among some 99,000 distinct CDR3 sequences listed, about 95% were seen once. The sequencing sample was made of CD4+ T cells from PBMCs. The receptors come from a human donor with Susac syndrome. Each CDR3 is given with its conserved first and last residue. A D gene is named only where the DNA matches it firmly.

TGTGCCAGCAGTACGAGACTAGAGACCCAGTACTTC	CASSTRLETQYF	.	TRBV6-6	TRBJ2-5	12
TGTGCCAGCAGTTTACGCACAGGGAGGCCAGATACGCAGTATTTT	CASSLRTGRPDTQYF	.	TRBV27	TRBJ2-3	15
TGCAGTGCGGGGGGGGTTCGGGGAGAGGGCCGTGGTACTGAAGCTTTCTTT	CSAGGVRGEGRGTEAFF	.	TRBV20-1	TRBJ1-1	17
TGTGCCAGCAGCCACATTAGCGGGGCCCTGAACAGAGGGCAGTTCTTC	CASSHISGALNRGQFF	TRBD2	TRBV3-1	TRBJ2-1	16
TGTGCCAGCAGCTACCCGGGGTCATACTATGGCTACACCTTC	CASSYPGSYYGYTF	.	TRBV7-9	TRBJ1-2	14
TGTGCCACGCAGGGCTCTGGGGCCAACGTCCTGACTTTC	CATQGSGANVLTF	.	TRBV7-9	TRBJ2-6	13
TGTTCAGGGTCCGGGGCTTTCTTT	CSGSGAFF	.	TRBV18	TRBJ1-1	8
TGTGCCAGCAGGCCACGACAGGGCTCTGGGGCCAACGTCCTGACTTTC	CASRPRQGSGANVLTF	TRBD1	TRBV7-9	TRBJ2-6	16
TGTGCTGCGGGGCGGCCCCTTAATGAAAAACTGTTTTTT	CAAGRPLNEKLFF	.	TRBV6-6	TRBJ1-4	13
TGTGCCAGCAGCTCGACAGATAGCAATCAGCCCCAGCATTTT	CASSSTDSNQPQHF	.	TRBV5-4	TRBJ1-5	14
TGTGCCTGGAGGCCGGGGACCTTCGGGGCAGATACGCAGTATTTT	CAWRPGTFGADTQYF	.	TRBV30	TRBJ2-3	15